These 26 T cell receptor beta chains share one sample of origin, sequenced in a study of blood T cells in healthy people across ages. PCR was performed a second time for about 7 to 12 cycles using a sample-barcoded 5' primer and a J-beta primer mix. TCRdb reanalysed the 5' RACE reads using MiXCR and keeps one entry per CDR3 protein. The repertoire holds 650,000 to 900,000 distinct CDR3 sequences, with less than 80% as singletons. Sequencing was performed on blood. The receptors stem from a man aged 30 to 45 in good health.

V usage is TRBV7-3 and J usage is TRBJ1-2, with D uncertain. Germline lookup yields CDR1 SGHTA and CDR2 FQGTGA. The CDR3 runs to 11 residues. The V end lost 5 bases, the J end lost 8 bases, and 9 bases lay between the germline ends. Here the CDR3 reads CASSDLRGYTF. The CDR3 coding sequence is TGTGCCAGCAGCGACCTCCGGGGCTACACCTTC.

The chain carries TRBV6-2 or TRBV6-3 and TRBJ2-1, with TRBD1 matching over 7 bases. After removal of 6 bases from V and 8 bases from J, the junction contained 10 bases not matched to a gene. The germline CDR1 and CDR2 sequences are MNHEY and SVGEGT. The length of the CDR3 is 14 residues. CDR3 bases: TGTGCCAGCAGCAACGACAGGGCTCGTGATGAGCAGTTCTTC. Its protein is CASSNDRARDEQFF.

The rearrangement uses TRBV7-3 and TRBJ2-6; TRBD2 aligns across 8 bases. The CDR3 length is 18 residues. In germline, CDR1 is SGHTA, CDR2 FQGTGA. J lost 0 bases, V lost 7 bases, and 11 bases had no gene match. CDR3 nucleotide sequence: TGTGCCAGCACAACGGGGGGGGCCACCAGCTCTGGGGCCAACGTCCTGACTTTC. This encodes CASTTGGATSSGANVLTF.

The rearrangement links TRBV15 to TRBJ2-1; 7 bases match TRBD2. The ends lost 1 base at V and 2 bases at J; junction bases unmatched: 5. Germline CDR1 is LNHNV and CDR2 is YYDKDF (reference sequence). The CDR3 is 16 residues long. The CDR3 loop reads CATSRVRSGAYNEQFF. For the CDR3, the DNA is TGTGCCACCAGCAGAGTACGGAGCGGGGCCTACAATGAGCAGTTCTTC.

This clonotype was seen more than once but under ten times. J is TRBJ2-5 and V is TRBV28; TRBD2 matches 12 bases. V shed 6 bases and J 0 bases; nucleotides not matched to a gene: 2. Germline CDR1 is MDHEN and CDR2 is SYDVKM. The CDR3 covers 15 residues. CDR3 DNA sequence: TGTGCCAGCAGGACTAGCGGGGGATACCAAGAGACCCAGTACTTC. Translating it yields CASRTSGGYQETQYF.

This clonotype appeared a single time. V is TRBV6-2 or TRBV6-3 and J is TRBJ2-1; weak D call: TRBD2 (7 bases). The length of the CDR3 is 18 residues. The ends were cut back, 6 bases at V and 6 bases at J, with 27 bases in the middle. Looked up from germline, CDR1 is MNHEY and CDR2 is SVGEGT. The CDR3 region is CASSLRRPGGATSNEQFF. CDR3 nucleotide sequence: TGTGCCAGCAGCCTAAGACGACCTGGGGGGGCGACGTCCAATGAGCAGTTCTTC.

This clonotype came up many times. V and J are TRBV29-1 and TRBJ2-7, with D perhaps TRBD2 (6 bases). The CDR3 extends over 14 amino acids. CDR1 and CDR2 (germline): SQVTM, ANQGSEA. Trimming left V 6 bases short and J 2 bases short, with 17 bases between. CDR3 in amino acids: CSVTSNFGTYEQYF. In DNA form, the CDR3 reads TGCAGCGTCACTAGCAACTTTGGGACCTACGAGCAGTACTTC.

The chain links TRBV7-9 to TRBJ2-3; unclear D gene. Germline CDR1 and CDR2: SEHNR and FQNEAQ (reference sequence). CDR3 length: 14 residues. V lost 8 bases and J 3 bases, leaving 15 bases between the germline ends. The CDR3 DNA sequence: TGTGCCAGCCGAATCCTCATGCGGACAGATACGCAGTATTTT. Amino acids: CASRILMRTDTQYF. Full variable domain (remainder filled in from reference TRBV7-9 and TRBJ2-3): DTGVSQNPRHKITKRGQNVTFRCDPISEHNRLYWYRQTLGQGPEFLTYFQNEAQLEKSRLLSDRFSAERPKGSFSTLEIQRTEQGDSAMYLCASRILMRTDTQYFGPGTRLTVL.

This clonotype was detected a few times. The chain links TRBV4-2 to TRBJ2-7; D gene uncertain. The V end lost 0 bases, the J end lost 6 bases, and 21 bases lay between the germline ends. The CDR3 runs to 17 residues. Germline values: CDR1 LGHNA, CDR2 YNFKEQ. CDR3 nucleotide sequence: TGTGCCAGCAGCCAAGATATTATAGGGCACGGCATCGGCGAGCAGTACTTC. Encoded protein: CASSQDIIGHGIGEQYF.

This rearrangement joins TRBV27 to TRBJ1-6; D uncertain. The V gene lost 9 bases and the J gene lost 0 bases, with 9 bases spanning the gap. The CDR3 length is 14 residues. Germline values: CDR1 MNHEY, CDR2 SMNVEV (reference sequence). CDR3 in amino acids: CASHGPSYNSPLHF. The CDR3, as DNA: TGTGCCAGTCATGGACCCTCCTATAATTCACCCCTCCACTTT.

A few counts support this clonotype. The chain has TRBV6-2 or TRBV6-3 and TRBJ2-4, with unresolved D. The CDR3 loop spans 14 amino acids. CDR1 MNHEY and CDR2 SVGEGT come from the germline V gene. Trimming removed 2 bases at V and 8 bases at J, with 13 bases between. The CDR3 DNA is TGTGCCAGCAGTTACCAAGGCAATCGGGACATTCAGTACTTC. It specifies CASSYQGNRDIQYF.

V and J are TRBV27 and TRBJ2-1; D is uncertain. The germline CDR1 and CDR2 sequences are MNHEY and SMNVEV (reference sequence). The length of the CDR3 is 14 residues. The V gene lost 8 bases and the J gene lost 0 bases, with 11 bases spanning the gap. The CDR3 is CASSSRSSYNEQFF. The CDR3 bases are TGTGCCAGCTCCTCTCGGAGCTCCTACAATGAGCAGTTCTTC.

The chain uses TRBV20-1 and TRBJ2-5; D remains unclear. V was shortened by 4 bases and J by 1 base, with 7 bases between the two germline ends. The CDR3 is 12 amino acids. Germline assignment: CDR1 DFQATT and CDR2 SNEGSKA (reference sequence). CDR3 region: CSANDGQETQYF. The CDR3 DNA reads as TGCAGTGCTAACGACGGCCAAGAGACCCAGTACTTC.

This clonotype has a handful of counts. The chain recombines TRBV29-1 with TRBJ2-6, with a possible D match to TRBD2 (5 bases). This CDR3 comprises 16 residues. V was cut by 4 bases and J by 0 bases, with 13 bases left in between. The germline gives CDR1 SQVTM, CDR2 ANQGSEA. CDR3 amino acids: CSVGGAEGSGANVLTF. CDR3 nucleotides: TGCAGCGTTGGGGGAGCAGAAGGCTCTGGGGCCAACGTCCTGACTTTC.

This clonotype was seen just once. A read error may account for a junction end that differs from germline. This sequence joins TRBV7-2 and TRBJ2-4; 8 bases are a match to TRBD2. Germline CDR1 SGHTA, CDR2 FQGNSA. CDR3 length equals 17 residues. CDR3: CASNLDPGLAGAGEQYF. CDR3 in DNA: TGTGCCAGCAACTTAGATCCAGGACTAGCTGGGGCGGGTGAGCAGTACTTC. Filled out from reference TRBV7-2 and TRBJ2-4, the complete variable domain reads GAGVSQSPSNKVTEKGKDVELRCDPISGHTALYWYRQSLGQGLEFLIYFQGNSAPDKSGLPSDRFSAERTGGSVSTLTIQRTQQEDSAVYLCASNLDPGLAGAGEQYFGAGTRLSVL.

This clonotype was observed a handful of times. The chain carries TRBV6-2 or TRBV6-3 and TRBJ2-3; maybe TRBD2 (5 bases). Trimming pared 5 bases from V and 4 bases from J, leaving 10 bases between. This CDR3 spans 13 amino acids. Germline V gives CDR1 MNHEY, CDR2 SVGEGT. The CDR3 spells CASSPTRADTQYF. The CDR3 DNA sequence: TGTGCCAGCAGTCCTACTAGGGCAGATACGCAGTATTTT.

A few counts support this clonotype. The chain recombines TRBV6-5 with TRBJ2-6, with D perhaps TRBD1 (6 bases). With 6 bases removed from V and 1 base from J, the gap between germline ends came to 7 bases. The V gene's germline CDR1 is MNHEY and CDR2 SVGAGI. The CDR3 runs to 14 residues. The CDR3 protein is CASRTGSGANVLTF. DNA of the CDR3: TGTGCCAGCAGGACAGGTTCTGGGGCCAACGTCCTGACTTTC.

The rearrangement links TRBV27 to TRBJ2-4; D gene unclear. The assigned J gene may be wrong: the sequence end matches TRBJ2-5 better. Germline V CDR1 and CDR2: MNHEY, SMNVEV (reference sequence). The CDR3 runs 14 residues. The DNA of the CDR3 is TGTGCCAGCAGTGTAGGAGAGAGAAGGGAGACCCAGTACTTC. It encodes CASSVGERRETQYF.

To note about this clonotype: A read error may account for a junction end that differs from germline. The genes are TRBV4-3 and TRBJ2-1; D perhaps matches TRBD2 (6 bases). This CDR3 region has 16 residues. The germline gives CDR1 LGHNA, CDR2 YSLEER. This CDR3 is CASNQDWGVAYNEQFF. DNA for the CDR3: TGCGCCAGCAACCAAGATTGGGGGGTGGCCTACAATGAGCAGTTCTTC.

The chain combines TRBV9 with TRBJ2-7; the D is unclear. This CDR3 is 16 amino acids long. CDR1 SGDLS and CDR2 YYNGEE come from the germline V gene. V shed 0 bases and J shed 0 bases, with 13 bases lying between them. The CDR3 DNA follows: TGTGCCAGCAGCGTAGGTGTAAGCCGAAGCTCCTACGAGCAGTACTTC. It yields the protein CASSVGVSRSSYEQYF.

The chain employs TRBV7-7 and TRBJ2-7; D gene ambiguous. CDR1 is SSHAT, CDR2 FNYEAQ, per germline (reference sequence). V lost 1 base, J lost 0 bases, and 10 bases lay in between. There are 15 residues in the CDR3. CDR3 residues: CASSLDPTDSYEQYF. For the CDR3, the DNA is TGTGCCAGCAGCTTAGACCCGACCGACTCCTACGAGCAGTACTTC.

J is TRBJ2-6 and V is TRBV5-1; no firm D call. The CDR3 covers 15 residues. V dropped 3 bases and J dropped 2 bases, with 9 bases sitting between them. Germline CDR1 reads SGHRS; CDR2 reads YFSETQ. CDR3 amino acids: CASSSANPGANVLTF. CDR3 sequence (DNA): TGCGCCAGCAGCTCCGCAAACCCTGGGGCCAACGTCCTGACTTTC.

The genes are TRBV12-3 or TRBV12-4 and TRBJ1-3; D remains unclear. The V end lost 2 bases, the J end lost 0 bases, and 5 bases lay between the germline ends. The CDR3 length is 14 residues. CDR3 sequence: CASSLQSSGNTIYF. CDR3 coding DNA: TGTGCCAGCAGTTTACAGTCCTCTGGAAACACCATATATTTT.

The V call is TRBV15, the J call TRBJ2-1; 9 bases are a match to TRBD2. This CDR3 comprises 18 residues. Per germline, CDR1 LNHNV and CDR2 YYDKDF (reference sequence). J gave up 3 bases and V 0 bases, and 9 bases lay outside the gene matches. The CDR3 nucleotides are TGTGCCACCAGCAGAGATTTAGCGGGGGAGCAAATCTACAATGAGCAGTTCTTC. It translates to CATSRDLAGEQIYNEQFF.

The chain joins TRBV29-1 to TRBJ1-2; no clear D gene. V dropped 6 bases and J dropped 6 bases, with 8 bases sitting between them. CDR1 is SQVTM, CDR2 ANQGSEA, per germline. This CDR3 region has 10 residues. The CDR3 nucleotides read TGCAGCGTGCGTGATGATGGCTACACCTTC. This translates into CSVRDDGYTF.

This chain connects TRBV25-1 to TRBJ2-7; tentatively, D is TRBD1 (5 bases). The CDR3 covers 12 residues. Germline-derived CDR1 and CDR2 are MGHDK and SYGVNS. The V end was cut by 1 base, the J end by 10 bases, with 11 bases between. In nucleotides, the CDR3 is TGTGCCAGCAGTGAATGGACGACAGTACAGTACTTC. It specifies CASSEWTTVQYF.